This TCR beta chain was obtained from a study of T cell changes during pregnancy in multiple sclerosis (dated by TCRdb to the late 2010s). Regarding the study in general: Changes in the T cell repertoire over the course of pregnancy were examined in this study in women with multiple sclerosis.

Preparation of the library involved the immunoSEQ multiplex PCR assay. Drawn from immuneACCESS, this table holds only the in-frame rearrangements with V and J called that TCRdb kept. Clones are partly lost; checked studies trace under half to an unresolved V gene and leave the rest unexplained. The sample has approximately 80,000 clones on record, 94% of them singletons. Roughly 2.5% of the sample belongs to the ten largest clones. Regarding this clone: Its antigen remains undetermined. Per-nucleotide qualities are absent, and no much larger clonotype sits a single base away.

Trimming takes 6 bases off V and 4 bases off J; junction bases not matched to a gene: 4. CDR1 and CDR2 were assigned from the germline V gene as WSHSY and SAAADI. The CDR3 contains 13 residues, cysteine and phenylalanine counted. The read is trimmed to its CDR3 DNA, 39 bases read in frame from base 1. The receptor chain draws on TRBV10-2 and TRBJ1-1; 8 nucleotides in the junction match TRBD1. Source: peripheral blood, taken in the third trimester of pregnancy. The origin of this receptor is a female donor with multiple sclerosis, enrolled in a pregnancy study. The CDR3 protein is CASSPQGGTEAFF. The DNA is as follows: TGCGCCAGCAGCCCACAGGGGGGCACTGAAGCTTTCTTT.